This T cell receptor (beta chain) was captured by sequencing in a study of T cell changes during pregnancy in multiple sclerosis. Assay used: immunoSEQ multiplex PCR; TCRdb lists only in-frame clones, some missing. This sample has 85,000 to 100,000 clones, with about 92% found just once. The CDR3 length is 12 residues. The V gene's germline CDR1 is SGDLS and CDR2 YYNGEE. The V gene end was trimmed by 4 bases and the J gene end by 8 bases; junction bases not matched to a gene: 2. This receptor was obtained from a female donor with multiple sclerosis, enrolled in a pregnancy study. Sequencing was performed on peripheral blood, taken in the first trimester of pregnancy. V and J are TRBV9 and TRBJ2-2; TRBD2 matches 7 bases. The CDR3 DNA follows: TGTGCCAGCAGCTCGGGGGGTGGGGAGCTGTTTTTT. Translated: CASSSGGGELFF.